This note documents a single TCR beta chain sequence. Its antigen is still unknown. The CDR3 has 14 amino acids. Germline CDR1 SGHTA, CDR2 FQGTGA. UMIs containing a 6-nucleotide sample barcode were added via template switching. Reanalyzing the 5' RACE reads, TCRdb keeps one entry per CDR3 protein, without DNA. The table for this sample gives some 160,000 distinct CDR3 sequences. This record belongs to a study of monozygotic twins with inflammatory bowel disease. The study's findings and limits: Patient-specific immunosuppressive treatments may have made repertoires more variable. TCRbeta diversity (inverse Simpson) was lower in IBD patients than in healthy co-twins. Fewer shared clonotypes with others were found in IBD patients than in healthy twins, especially with disease activity.

The V and J genes are TRBV7-3 and TRBJ2-3; as DNA is missing, the TRBD2 call by TCRdb cannot be tested. This sequence originates from a human donor with ulcerative colitis or Crohn's disease, or a healthy co-twin of an affected twin (not recorded which). The specimen was blood. CDR3 protein: CASSLTTPPDTQYF.